This T cell receptor beta chain comes out of a study of response to subunit inactivated influenza vaccine. Germline values: CDR1 SEHNR, CDR2 FQNEAQ (reference sequence). This CDR3 is built from 15 residues. The V segment lost 1 base and the J segment 3 bases; nucleotides outside the gene matches: 2. Whole-study results and caveats: The authors offered the suggestion that each seasonal influenza vaccination recruits few new T cells.

In this sample, this clonotype turned up many times. Its antigen is not identified. TCRdb fed the RT-PCR reads into MiXCR, producing one record per CDR3 protein. The sample gives 600,000 to 850,000 distinct CDR3 sequences, 14% of which show up once; roughly 7.6% is in the top ten. This chain joins TRBV7-9 and TRBJ2-1; 8 nucleotides align to TRBD1. The clonotype was recovered from a man aged 50-59 years who received an inactivated influenza vaccine. The sequencing used PBMCs from blood, collected roughly 15 days before vaccination. For the CDR3, the DNA is TGTGCCAGCAGCTTAGGGACAGGGCACTACAATGAGCAGTTCTTC. Translated, it gives CASSLGTGHYNEQFF.